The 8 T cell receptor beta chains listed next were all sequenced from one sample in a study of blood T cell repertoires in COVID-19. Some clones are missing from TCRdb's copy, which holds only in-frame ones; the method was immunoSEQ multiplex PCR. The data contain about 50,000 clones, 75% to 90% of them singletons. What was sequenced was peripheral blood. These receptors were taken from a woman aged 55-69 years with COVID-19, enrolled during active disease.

The CDR3 nucleotides read TGTGCCAGCAGGCGGGGATTAGCCAAAAACATTCAGTACTTC. It is translated as CASRRGLAKNIQYF. The chain couples TRBV28 to TRBJ2-4; a possible D gene is TRBD2 (6 bases). V was pared by 6 bases and J by 0 bases, with 9 bases between. CDR1 is MDHEN and CDR2 is SYDVKM in the germline V gene. This CDR3 is built from 14 residues.

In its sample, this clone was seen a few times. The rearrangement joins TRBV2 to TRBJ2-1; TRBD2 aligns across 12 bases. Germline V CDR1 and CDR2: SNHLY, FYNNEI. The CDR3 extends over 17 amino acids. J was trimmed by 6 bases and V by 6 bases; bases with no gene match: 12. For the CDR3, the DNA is TGTGCCAGCAGCACAACTCCGTCGACTAGCGGGAGCAATGAGCAGTTCTTC. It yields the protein CASSTTPSTSGSNEQFF.

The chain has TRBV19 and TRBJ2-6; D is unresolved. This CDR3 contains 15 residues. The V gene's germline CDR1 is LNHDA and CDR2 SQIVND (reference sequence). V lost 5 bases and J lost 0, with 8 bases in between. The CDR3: CASSPGSSGANVLTF. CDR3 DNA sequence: TGTGCCAGTAGTCCCGGTAGCTCTGGGGCCAACGTCCTGACTTTC.

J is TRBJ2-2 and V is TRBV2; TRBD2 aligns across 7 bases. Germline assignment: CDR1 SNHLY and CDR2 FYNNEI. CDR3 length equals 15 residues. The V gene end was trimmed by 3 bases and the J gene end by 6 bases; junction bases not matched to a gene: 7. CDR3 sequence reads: CASSDSAGLPGELFF. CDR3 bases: TGTGCCAGCAGTGACTCAGCGGGACTACCCGGGGAGCTGTTTTTT.

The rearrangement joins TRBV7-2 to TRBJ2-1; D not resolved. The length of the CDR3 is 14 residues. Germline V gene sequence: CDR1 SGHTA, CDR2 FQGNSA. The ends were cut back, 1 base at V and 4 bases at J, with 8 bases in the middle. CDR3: CASSLEGGYNEQFF. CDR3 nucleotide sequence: TGTGCCAGCAGCTTAGAAGGCGGTTACAATGAGCAGTTCTTC. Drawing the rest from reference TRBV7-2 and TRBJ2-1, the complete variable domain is GAGVSQSPSNKVTEKGKDVELRCDPISGHTALYWYRQSLGQGLEFLIYFQGNSAPDKSGLPSDRFSAERTGGSVSTLTIQRTQQEDSAVYLCASSLEGGYNEQFFGPGTRLTVL.

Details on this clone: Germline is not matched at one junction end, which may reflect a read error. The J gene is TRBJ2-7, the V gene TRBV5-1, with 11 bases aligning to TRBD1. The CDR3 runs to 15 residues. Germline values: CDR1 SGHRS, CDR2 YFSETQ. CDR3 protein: CASSDRTGGSHEQYF. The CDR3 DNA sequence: TGCGCCAGCAGCGATCGGACAGGGGGCTCCCACGAGCAGTACTTC.

DNA for the CDR3: TGTGCCAGTATCGACAGGGCCTACAATGAGCAGTTCTTC. The encoded protein is CASIDRAYNEQFF. The V call is TRBV19, the J call TRBJ2-1; 7 bases fit TRBD1. Trimming took 7 bases from V and 2 from J; bases not matched to a gene: 2. The germline CDR1 and CDR2 sequences are LNHDA and SQIVND (reference sequence). The CDR3 covers 13 residues.

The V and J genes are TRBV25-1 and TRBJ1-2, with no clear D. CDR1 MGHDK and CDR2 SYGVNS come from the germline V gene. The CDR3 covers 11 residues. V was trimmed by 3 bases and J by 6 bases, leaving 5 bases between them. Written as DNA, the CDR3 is TGTGCCAGCAGTGAGGGCCATGGCTACACCTTC. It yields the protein CASSEGHGYTF.